This TCR beta chain appears in the sequencing data of a study of cytomegalovirus exposure and HLA in healthy donors. Whole-study context: An earlier analysis found 95 million to 140 million unique TCR beta sequences from 150 million to 200 million T cells.

The CDR3 contains 12 residues. CDR1 and CDR2 from the germline V gene are LNHDA and SQIVND (reference sequence). V was cut by 4 bases and J by 4 bases, with 7 bases left in between. The PCR was carried out with 60 Vbeta primers and 13 Jbeta primers. Clones were sequenced by immunoSEQ multiplex PCR, and TCRdb holds only the in-frame ones, with some missing. Here the sample spans 100,000 to 150,000 clones, around 10% being singletons. Study-wide findings and caveats: According to the study, around 160 TCR beta chains were cytomegalovirus-associated. A later analysis showed TCR association rates differing by HLA locus, peaking at DRB1 and lowest at HLA-C. Association with HLA alleles at 0.05 false discovery rate was found for 15,000 or so TCR beta sequences in a later analysis.

A word on this clone: Its antigen is as yet unknown.

Sequenced sample: PBMCs. The chain recombines TRBV19 with TRBJ1-2; D is ambiguous. The origin of this receptor is a middle-aged woman in good health and CMV-seropositive. In DNA, the CDR3 is TGTGCCAGTAGTACCCCCATCTATGGCTACACCTTC. It codes for CASSTPIYGYTF.